What follows describes a single TCR beta chain. This sample is drawn from a study of cytotoxic CD8 clonotypes in ibrutinib-treated CLL. Library input was approximately 2.1 micrograms of DNA from cryopreserved PBMCs. The repertoire was sequenced with immunoSEQ multiplex PCR; TCRdb's copy has only in-frame clones and lacks some. The data contain hundreds of thousands of clones, around three quarters of them seen just once; the ten biggest clones take up less than 20%. The CDR3 runs 16 residues. Germline lookup yields CDR1 LGHNA and CDR2 YNFKEQ. The V gene lost 4 bases and the J gene lost 1 base, with 11 bases spanning the gap.

The chain employs TRBV4-2 and TRBJ2-6; no clear D gene. The sequencing used PBMCs, collected after 24 months of ibrutinib treatment. The TCR was taken from a human donor with chronic lymphocytic leukemia. As DNA, the CDR3 is TGTGCCAGCAGCCCGAAAGAGGCGTCTGGGGCCAACGTCCTGACTTTC. Its translation is CASSPKEASGANVLTF.